These 7 T cell receptor beta chains were sequenced from one sample in a study of shared clonotypes between healthy human individuals (TCRdb year 2020). Libraries were prepared through the immunoSEQ multiplex PCR assay. TCRdb limited this immuneACCESS table to in-frame rearrangements with V and J called. A share of clones is missing; checked studies link under half to unresolved V genes, and the rest is unexplained. The sample data list about 700,000 clones, and around 67% of these were observed just once. Over 1.5% of the sample goes to the ten largest clones. Input material: memory CD4+ T cells sorted from blood. The sample's cell subset or site label, in plain terms: CD45RA-negative fraction. The receptors here all came from a woman in her thirties in good health.

This clone was counted many times. The V gene is TRBV19, the J gene TRBJ2-3; D is tentatively TRBD1 or TRBD2 (5 bases each). Deletions cut 3 bases from V and 4 bases from J, with 11 bases between. The CDR3 is 14 amino acids. Per the germline V gene, CDR1 is LNHDA and CDR2 is SQIVND (reference sequence). CDR3 sequence (DNA): TGTGCCAGTAGTATTGCTGGGGGTTCAGATACGCAGTATTTT. Translated: CASSIAGGSDTQYF.

CDR3 protein: CASSPPGSSNQPQHF. The CDR3 nucleotides read TGTGCCAGCTCACCACCAGGGAGTAGCAATCAGCCCCAGCATTTT. The chain combines TRBV18 with TRBJ1-5; D uncertain. The CDR3 has 15 amino acids. Between the trimmed V and J ends, which lost 0 bases and 0 bases, there was a span of 6 bases. CDR1 and CDR2 from the germline V gene are KGHSH and LQKENI.

This clone was seen a single time. CDR3 protein: CASSQEGAGPPQETQYF. CDR3 nucleotide sequence: TGCGCCAGCAGCCAAGAAGGGGCGGGACCCCCCCAAGAGACCCAGTACTTC. This rearrangement joins TRBV4-1 to TRBJ2-5; weak D call: TRBD2 (6 bases). This CDR3 comprises 17 residues. Looked up from germline, CDR1 is MGHRA and CDR2 is YSYEKL. V was trimmed by 0 bases and J by 1 base, leaving 15 bases between them.

J is TRBJ1-2 and V is TRBV5-1, with D hard to call. The CDR3 consists of 16 residues. The germline gives CDR1 SGHRS, CDR2 YFSETQ. Trimming stripped 4 bases from V and 5 bases from J, with 21 bases between. This CDR3 reads CASSTGDLRPYYGYTF. CDR3 nucleotide sequence: TGCGCCAGCAGCACCGGGGATTTAAGGCCGTATTATGGCTACACCTTC. The whole variable domain, filled in from reference TRBV5-1 and TRBJ1-2, reads KAGVTQTPRYLIKTRGQQVTLSCSPISGHRSVSWYQQTPGQGLQFLFEYFSETQRNKGNFPGRFSGRQFSNSRSEMNVSTLELGDSALYLCASSTGDLRPYYGYTFGSGTRLTVV.

This clone was seen at least ten times. CDR3 bases: TGCAGCGTCTCACAGGGCGAGGGGACTGAAGCTTTCTTT. As protein: CSVSQGEGTEAFF. V is TRBV29-1 and J is TRBJ1-1; a possible D gene is TRBD1 (6 bases). The V gene's germline CDR1 is SQVTM and CDR2 ANQGSEA. CDR3 size: 13 residues. Trimming removed 6 bases at V and 5 bases at J, with 16 bases between.

The rearrangement joins TRBV5-6 to TRBJ1-1; no clear D. Germline CDR1 SGHDT, CDR2 YYEEEE. Trimming removed 1 base at V and 4 bases at J, with 8 bases between. This CDR3 is built from 13 residues. DNA of the CDR3: TGTGCCAGCAGCTTGAGAGGGTTCACTGAAGCTTTCTTT. As protein: CASSLRGFTEAFF.

V usage is TRBV7-6 and J usage is TRBJ2-1; the match to TRBD2 covers 7 bases. Germline CDR1 SGHVS, CDR2 FNYEAQ. The CDR3 spans 16 residues. J gave up 0 bases and V 6 bases, and 8 bases lay outside the gene matches. This chain's CDR3 is CASSTQRGSSYNEQFF. Written as DNA, the CDR3 is TGTGCCAGCAGTACCCAGCGGGGTTCCTCCTACAATGAGCAGTTCTTC.